The clone carrying this T cell receptor beta chain occurred many times. This entry is derived from a study of regulatory T cells in long-lasting Graves disease. Combining iRepertoire HTBI primers with Arm-PCR of CDR3 regions, the authors built TCR beta libraries. TCRdb fed the multiplex PCR reads into MiXCR, producing one record per CDR3 protein. The table records a few hundred thousand distinct CDR3 sequences, 15% to 20% of them present only once. Time point indicated: newly diagnosed GD, antithyroid drugs for less than 3 months. After RNA was extracted from PBMCs, the TCR library was made from it. The collection involved drawing nine milliliters of peripheral blood into EDTA tubes. The same data also went into a second study, on T cells in Graves' hyperthyroidism and ophthalmopathy. That study reports: HTBI primers were the set used in a first-round RT-PCR of the TCR CDR3.

This material consisted of peripheral blood mononuclear cells (PBMCs), taken at new diagnosis, from a patient treated with antithyroid drugs. The TCR comes from a woman under 30 with Graves disease.

Here the CDR3 reads CASTLKGQGSTFF. The CDR3 nucleotides read TGTGCCAGCACTCTGAAGGGGCAGGGGTCGACTTTCTTT. The chain is built from TRBV28 and TRBJ1-1; D is possibly TRBD1 (6 bases). Germline loops: CDR1 MDHEN, CDR2 SYDVKM. With 7 bases removed from V and 12 bases from J, the gap between germline ends came to 21 bases. The CDR3 has 13 amino acids.